These T cell receptor beta chains were read from a single sample in a study of cytomegalovirus exposure and HLA in healthy donors. Sequencing was performed with immunoSEQ multiplex PCR; in TCRdb, only in-frame clones are kept and a portion is missing. The table lists 150,000 to 200,000 clones, 85% of them singletons. Sequencing was carried out using PBMCs. The source is a man between 18 and 29 years old in good health and CMV-seropositive. CDR3s include the opening cysteine and the closing phenylalanine or tryptophan. D genes are given only for firm matches.

>TRBJ1-5|.|TRBV19
CASSVLQSLSNQPQHF
>TRBJ1-2|.|TRBV6-6
CASSNPLYGYTF
>TRBJ1-2|TRBD1|TRBV9
CASSVGTANYGYTF
>TRBJ1-1|.|TRBV27
CASSLSQWQGNTEAFF
>TRBJ2-1|TRBD2|TRBV2
CASSRSSGTYNEQFF
>TRBJ2-7|.|TRBV29-1
CSVAGQLSSYEQYF
>TRBJ2-5|TRBD1|TRBV28
CASSPRTGAEQETQYF
>TRBJ2-1|TRBD2|TRBV5-1
CASRLAVYNEQFF
>TRBJ2-3|TRBD2|TRBV5-1
CASSLLGLAGGPDTQYF
>TRBJ2-7|TRBD1|TRBV7-3
CASSPTGGTGGVQYF
>TRBJ2-7|TRBD2|TRBV7-3
CASSPQREICYEQYF
>TRBJ2-2|TRBD1|TRBV5-1
CASSRTGGKDEVGELFF
>TRBJ2-2|.|TRBV7-3
CASSSASAGTGELFF
>TRBJ2-7|TRBD2|TRBV7-9
CASSLTAGLAAPYEQYF
>TRBJ2-7|TRBD2|TRBV5-1
CASSLARGGSSYEQYF
>TRBJ2-1|TRBD2|TRBV9
CASSVGLAGDNEQFF
>TRBJ1-2|TRBD1|TRBV6-5
CASDSGTGYGYTF
>TRBJ2-5|.|TRBV11-2
CASSPSPVQETQYF
>TRBJ2-2|.|TRBV21-1
CASSILRGGSTGELFF
>TRBJ1-5|.|TRBV6-1
CASSEWRGNQPQHF
>TRBJ2-1|.|TRBV9
CASSVTDNEQFF
>TRBJ2-1|TRBD2|TRBV6-4
CASSPDYVGRAYNEQFF
>TRBJ2-7|.|TRBV28
CASSSLTFTYEQYF
>TRBJ2-6|.|TRBV5-4
CASSAGQRTLSGANVLTF
>TRBJ1-1|.|TRBV6-6
CASSYMRGNTEAFF
>TRBJ1-2|TRBD1|TRBV19
CAAREQGARGYTF
>TRBJ2-5|.|TRBV28
CASSLAGSGQYF
>TRBJ2-3|.|TRBV11-2
CASSLGARDTQYF
>TRBJ2-6|.|TRBV5-1
CASSYDGSGANVLTF
>TRBJ2-7|TRBD1|TRBV5-1
CASSPTGDPYEQYF
>TRBJ2-7|.|TRBV28
CASGLTGPFYEQYF